This entry features one T cell receptor (beta chain) sequence. The CDR3 has 12 amino acids. V gave up 0 bases and J gave up 8 bases, with 5 bases separating them. From germline, CDR1 is MGHRA and CDR2 YSYEKL. In the naive CD8 group, cells lacked CD45RO and were positively selected for CCR7, so terminally differentiated effector memory CD45RA+ cells were left out. This sample stems from a study of shared clonotypes between healthy human individuals. Clones were sequenced by immunoSEQ multiplex PCR, and TCRdb holds only the in-frame ones, with some missing. The sample yields about 680,000 clones, roughly nine tenths seen once.

Sequenced: naive CD8+ T cells sorted from blood. J is TRBJ2-1 and V is TRBV4-1, with D uncertain. This clonotype was sampled from a man aged 30 to 39 in good health. CDR3 sequence (DNA): TGCGCCAGCAGCCAAGATTTTCATGAGCAGTTCTTC. As protein: CASSQDFHEQFF.